The T cell receptor (beta chain) described here comes from a study of response to subunit inactivated influenza vaccine. Study findings and constraints: The authors offered the suggestion that each seasonal influenza vaccination recruits few new T cells.

Each CDR3 protein is one row after TCRdb ran MiXCR on the RT-PCR reads. Of fewer than 700,000 distinct CDR3 sequences in the sample, 13% were seen once. As regards this clonotype: Its antigen is currently unknown.

The sequence was collected from a man aged 50-59 years who received an inactivated influenza vaccine. Sample: PBMCs from blood, taken more than 35 days after vaccination.

The chain's CDR3 is CAISESAARQPQHF. CDR3 nucleotides: TGTGCCATCAGTGAGTCGGCTGCGCGTCAGCCCCAGCATTTT. J is TRBJ1-5 and V is TRBV10-3; D gene uncertain. The V gene's germline CDR1 is ENHRY and CDR2 SYGVKD. There are 14 residues in the CDR3. Trimming stripped 0 bases from V and 6 bases from J, with 9 bases between.